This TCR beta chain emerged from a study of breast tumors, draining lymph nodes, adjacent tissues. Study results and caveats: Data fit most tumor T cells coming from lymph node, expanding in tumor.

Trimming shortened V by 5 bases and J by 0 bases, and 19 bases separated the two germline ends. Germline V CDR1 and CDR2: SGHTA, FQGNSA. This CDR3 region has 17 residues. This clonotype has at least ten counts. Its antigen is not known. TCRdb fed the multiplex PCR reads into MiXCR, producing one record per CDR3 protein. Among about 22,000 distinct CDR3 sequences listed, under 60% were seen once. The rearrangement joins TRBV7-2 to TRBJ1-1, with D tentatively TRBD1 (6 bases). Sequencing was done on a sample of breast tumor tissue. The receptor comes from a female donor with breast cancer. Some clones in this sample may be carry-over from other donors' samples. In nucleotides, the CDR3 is TGTGCCAGCAGCCTTGGGACACCGACCCTCATGAACACTGAAGCTTTCTTT. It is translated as CASSLGTPTLMNTEAFF.